This T cell receptor (beta chain) was obtained from a study of control samples from healthy donors and cancer patients. The V gene end was trimmed by 4 bases and the J gene end by 2 bases; junction bases not matched to a gene: 6. The CDR3 has 16 residues. Germline V gives CDR1 KGHDR, CDR2 SFDVKD. This table comes from immunoSEQ multiplex PCR, and its TCRdb copy is limited to in-frame clones, with some not included. Found here are about 120,000 clones, roughly 88% of them singletons; the top ten hold approximately 3.2%. Input material: blood. The clonotype was recovered from a man aged 40-55 years in good health. The chain is built from TRBV24-1 and TRBJ1-3; 8 nucleotides align to TRBD1. The CDR3 here is CATSDPRTGTGNTIYF. In DNA form, the CDR3 reads TGTGCCACCAGTGACCCCAGGACAGGGACTGGAAACACCATATATTTT.